This is a list of T cell receptor beta chains from one sample in a study of cytomegalovirus exposure and HLA in healthy donors. The assay was immunoSEQ multiplex PCR, and TCRdb's table has in-frame clones only and misses some. The sample carries fewer than 350,000 clones, roughly 90% recorded once. Sample: PBMCs. The receptors originated from a woman in her late teens or twenties in good health and CMV-seronegative. CDR3s include the opening cysteine and the closing phenylalanine or tryptophan.

v_call: TRBV28
j_call: TRBJ1-3
cdr3_aa: CASREQGTGNTIYF

v_call: TRBV4-2
j_call: TRBJ2-7
cdr3_aa: CASSGFEGGVSYEQYF

v_call: TRBV27
j_call: TRBJ1-2
cdr3_aa: CASSGTGGVYGYTF

v_call: TRBV5-6
j_call: TRBJ1-1
cdr3_aa: CASWDSQTTNTEAFF

v_call: TRBV9
j_call: TRBJ2-3
cdr3_aa: CASSVGPRAGGTDTQYF

v_call: TRBV30
j_call: TRBJ2-1
cdr3_aa: CACIKGLAGTYNEQFF

v_call: TRBV29-1
j_call: TRBJ2-3
cdr3_aa: CSVATGSTDTQYF

v_call: TRBV6-5
j_call: TRBJ2-5
cdr3_aa: CASRARGQETQYF

v_call: TRBV9
j_call: TRBJ1-2
cdr3_aa: CASSGTGAYGYTF

v_call: TRBV25-1
j_call: TRBJ2-1
cdr3_aa: CASSEPSRSNEQFF

v_call: TRBV11-1
j_call: TRBJ2-3
cdr3_aa: CASSLGGNTQYF

v_call: TRBV9
j_call: TRBJ1-2
cdr3_aa: CASSVGPGESNGYTF

v_call: TRBV19
j_call: TRBJ2-1
cdr3_aa: CASSIARGAYNEQFF

v_call: TRBV27
j_call: TRBJ2-2
cdr3_aa: CASSFLLAGGYTGELFF

v_call: TRBV27
j_call: TRBJ1-1
cdr3_aa: CASSFRVFRTGGTEAFF

v_call: TRBV9
j_call: TRBJ1-1
cdr3_aa: CASSAAPGGTEAFF

v_call: TRBV19
j_call: TRBJ1-1
cdr3_aa: CASSTEPGQGFMGEAFF

v_call: TRBV5-1
j_call: TRBJ2-1
cdr3_aa: CASSPQVDEQFF

v_call: TRBV7-8
j_call: TRBJ1-2
cdr3_aa: CASSLVRFGQGRGYTF

v_call: TRBV28
j_call: TRBJ1-1
cdr3_aa: CASSSHRDRHTEAFF

v_call: TRBV19
j_call: TRBJ2-2
cdr3_aa: CASIQDSPNTGELFF

v_call: TRBV18
j_call: TRBJ1-4
cdr3_aa: CASSPSTALTDLFF

v_call: TRBV5-1
j_call: TRBJ2-7
cdr3_aa: CASSLPGQGLYEQYF

v_call: TRBV27
j_call: TRBJ1-5
cdr3_aa: CASSGGTGGNQPQHF

v_call: TRBV7-8
j_call: TRBJ2-5
cdr3_aa: CASSSPTGGRETQYF

v_call: TRBV25-1
j_call: TRBJ2-7
cdr3_aa: CASSEAGHPAYEQYF

v_call: TRBV18
j_call: TRBJ1-3
cdr3_aa: CASSPTGRSVSGNTIYF

v_call: TRBV27
j_call: TRBJ2-4
cdr3_aa: CASSLNTKNIQYF

v_call: TRBV7-3
j_call: TRBJ1-2
cdr3_aa: CASGPFVGSSYTF

v_call: TRBV6-5
j_call: TRBJ2-7
cdr3_aa: CASRPSHGMGLEQYF